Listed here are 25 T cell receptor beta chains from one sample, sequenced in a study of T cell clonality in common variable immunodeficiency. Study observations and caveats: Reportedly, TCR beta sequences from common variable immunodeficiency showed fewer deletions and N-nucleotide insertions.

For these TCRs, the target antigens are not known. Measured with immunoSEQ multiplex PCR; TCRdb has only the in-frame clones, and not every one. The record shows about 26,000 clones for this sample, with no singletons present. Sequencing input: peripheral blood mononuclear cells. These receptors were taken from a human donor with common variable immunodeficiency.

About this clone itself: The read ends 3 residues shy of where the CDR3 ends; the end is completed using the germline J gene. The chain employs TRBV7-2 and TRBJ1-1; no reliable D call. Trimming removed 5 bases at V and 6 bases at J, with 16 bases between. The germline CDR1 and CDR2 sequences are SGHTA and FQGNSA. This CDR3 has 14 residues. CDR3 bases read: TGTGCCAGCAGCGTTGGGCGGGGAAAGTCTGAA. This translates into CASSVGRGKSE. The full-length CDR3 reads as CASSVGRGKSEAFF.

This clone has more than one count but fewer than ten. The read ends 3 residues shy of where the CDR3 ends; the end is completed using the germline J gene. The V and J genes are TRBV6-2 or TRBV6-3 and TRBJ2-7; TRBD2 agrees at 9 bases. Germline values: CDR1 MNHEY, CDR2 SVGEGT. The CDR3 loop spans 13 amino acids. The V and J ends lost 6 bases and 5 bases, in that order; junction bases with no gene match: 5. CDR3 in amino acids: CASRVAGVDEQYF. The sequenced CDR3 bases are TGTGCCAGCAGGGTAGCGGGAGTAGACGAG.

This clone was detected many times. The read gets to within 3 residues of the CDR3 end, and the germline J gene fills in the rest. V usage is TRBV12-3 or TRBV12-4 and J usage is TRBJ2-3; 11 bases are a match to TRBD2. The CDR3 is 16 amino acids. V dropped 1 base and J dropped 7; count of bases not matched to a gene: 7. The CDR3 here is CASSLDSGRAGYTQYF. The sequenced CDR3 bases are TGTGCCAGCAGTTTAGATAGCGGGAGGGCCGGGTATACG.

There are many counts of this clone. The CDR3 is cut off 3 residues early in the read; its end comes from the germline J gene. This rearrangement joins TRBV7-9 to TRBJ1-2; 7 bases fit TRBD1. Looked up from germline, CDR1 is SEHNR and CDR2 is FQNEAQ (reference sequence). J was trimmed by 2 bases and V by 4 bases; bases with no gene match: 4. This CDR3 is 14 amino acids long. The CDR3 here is CASSSQGNNYGYTF. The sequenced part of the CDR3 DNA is TGTGCCAGCAGCTCACAGGGGAACAACTATGGC.

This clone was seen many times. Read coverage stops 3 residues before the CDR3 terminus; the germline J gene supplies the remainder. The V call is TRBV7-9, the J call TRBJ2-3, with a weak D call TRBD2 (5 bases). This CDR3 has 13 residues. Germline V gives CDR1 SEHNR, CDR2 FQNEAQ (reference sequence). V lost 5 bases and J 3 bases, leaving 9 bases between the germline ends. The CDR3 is CASSPRVTDTQYF. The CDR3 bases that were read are TGTGCCAGCAGCCCGAGGGTGACAGATACG.

Partial CDR3 DNA: TGTGCCTGGAGTCACCGACGAACTAGTACCTACAATGAG. Encoded protein: CAWSHRRTSTYNE. The whole CDR3 sequence reads CAWSHRRTSTYNEQFF. The chain has TRBV30 and TRBJ2-1; a possible D gene is TRBD2 (5 bases). The read terminates 3 residues ahead of where the CDR3 ends, so the germline J gene completes it. This CDR3 has 16 amino acids. Per the germline V gene, CDR1 is GTSNPN and CDR2 is SVGIG (reference sequence). Trimming cost V 2 bases and J 2 bases, with 16 bases left between them. The full variable domain, rest sourced from reference TRBV30 and TRBJ2-1, is SQTIHQWPATLVQPVGSPLSLECTVEGTSNPNLYWYRQAAGRGLQLLFYSVGIGQISSEVPQNLSASRPQDRQFILSSKKLLLSDSGFYLCAWSHRRTSTYNEQFFGPGTRLTVL.

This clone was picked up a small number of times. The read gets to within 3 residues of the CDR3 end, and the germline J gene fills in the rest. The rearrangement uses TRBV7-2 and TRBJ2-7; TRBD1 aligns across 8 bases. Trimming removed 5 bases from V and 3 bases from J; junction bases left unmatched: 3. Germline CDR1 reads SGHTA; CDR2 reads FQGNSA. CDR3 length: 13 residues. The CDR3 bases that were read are TGTGCCAGCAGCCCTGGACAGGGCTACGAG. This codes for CASSPGQGYE. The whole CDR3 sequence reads CASSPGQGYEQYF.

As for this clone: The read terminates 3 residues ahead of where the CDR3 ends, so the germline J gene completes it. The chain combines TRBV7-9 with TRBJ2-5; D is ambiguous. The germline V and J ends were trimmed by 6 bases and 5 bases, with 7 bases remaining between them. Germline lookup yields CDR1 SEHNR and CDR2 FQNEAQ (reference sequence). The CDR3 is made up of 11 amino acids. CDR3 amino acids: CASSKGETQYF. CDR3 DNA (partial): TGTGCCAGCAGTAAAGGGGAGACC.

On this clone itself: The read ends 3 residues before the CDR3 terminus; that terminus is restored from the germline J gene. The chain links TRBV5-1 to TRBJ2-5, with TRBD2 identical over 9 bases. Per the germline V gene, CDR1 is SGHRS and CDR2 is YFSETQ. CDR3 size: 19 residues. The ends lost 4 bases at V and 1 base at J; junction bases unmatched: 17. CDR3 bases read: TGCGCCAGCAGCCCGCAACCACTAGGGAGCGGGGGGATCCAAGAGACC. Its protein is CASSPQPLGSGGIQET. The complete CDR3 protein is CASSPQPLGSGGIQETQYF.

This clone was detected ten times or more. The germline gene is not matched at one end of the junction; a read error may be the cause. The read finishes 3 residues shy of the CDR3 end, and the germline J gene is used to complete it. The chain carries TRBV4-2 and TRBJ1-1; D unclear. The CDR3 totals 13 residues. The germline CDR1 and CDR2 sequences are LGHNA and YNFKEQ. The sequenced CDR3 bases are TGCGCCAGCAGCCCCCGGTTGAACACTGAA. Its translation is CASSPRLNTE. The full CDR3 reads CASSPRLNTEAFF.

Incomplete CDR3 DNA: TGCAGTGCTCCCCGACAGGATCACACTGAA. Its translation: CSAPRQDHTE. The CDR3 in full is CSAPRQDHTEAFF. The J gene is TRBJ1-1, the V gene TRBV20-1; a weak D match, TRBD1 (6 bases). The sequenced fragment ends 3 residues before the CDR3 boundary, so the rest is inferred from the germline J gene. The germline gives CDR1 DFQATT, CDR2 SNEGSKA (reference sequence). This CDR3 is built from 13 residues. V lost 5 bases, J lost 3 bases, and 13 bases lay in between.

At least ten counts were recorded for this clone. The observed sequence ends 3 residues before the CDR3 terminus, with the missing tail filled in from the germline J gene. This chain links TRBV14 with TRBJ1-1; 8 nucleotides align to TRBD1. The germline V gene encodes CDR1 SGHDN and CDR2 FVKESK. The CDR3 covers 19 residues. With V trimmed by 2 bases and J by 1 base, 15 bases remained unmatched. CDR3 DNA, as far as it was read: TGTGCCAGCAGCCAACCGGGACAGGCCACAGGCGGTAGGAACACTGAA. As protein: CASSQPGQATGGRNTE. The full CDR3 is CASSQPGQATGGRNTEAFF. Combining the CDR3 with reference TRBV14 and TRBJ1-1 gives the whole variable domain EAGVTQFPSHSVIEKGQTVTLRCDPISGHDNLYWYRRVMGKEIKFLLHFVKESKQDESGMPNNRFLAERTGGTYSTLKVQPAELEDSGVYFCASSQPGQATGGRNTEAFFGQGTRLTVV.

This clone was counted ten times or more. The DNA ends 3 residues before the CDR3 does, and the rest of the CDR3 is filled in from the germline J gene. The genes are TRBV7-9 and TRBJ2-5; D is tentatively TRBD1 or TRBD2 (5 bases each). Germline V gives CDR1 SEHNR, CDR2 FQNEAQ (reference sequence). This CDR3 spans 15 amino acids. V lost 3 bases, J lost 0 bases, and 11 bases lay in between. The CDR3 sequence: CASSLAGSYQETQYF. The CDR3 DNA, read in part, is TGTGCCAGCAGCTTGGCAGGGAGTTACCAAGAGACC.

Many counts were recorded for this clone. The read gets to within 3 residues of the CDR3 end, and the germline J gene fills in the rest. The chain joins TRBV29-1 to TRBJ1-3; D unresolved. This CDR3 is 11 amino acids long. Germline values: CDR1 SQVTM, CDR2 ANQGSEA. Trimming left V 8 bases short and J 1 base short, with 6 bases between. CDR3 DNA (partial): TGCAGCTCAGAGTCTGGAAACACC. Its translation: CSSESGNT. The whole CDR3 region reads CSSESGNTIYF.

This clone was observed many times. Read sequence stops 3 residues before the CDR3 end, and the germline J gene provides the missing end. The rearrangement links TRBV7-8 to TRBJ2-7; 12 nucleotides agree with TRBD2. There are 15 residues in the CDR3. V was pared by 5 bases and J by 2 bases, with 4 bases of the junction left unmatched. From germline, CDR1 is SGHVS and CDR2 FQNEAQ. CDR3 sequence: CASSPLAGGTYEQYF. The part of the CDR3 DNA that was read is TGTGCCAGCAGCCCACTAGCGGGGGGAACCTACGAG.

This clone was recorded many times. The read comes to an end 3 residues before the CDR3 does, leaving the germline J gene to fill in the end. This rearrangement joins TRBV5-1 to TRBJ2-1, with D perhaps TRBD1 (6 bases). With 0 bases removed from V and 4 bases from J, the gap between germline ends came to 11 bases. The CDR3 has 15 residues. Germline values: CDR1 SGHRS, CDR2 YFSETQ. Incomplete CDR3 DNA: TGCGCCAGCAGCTTGGTGTCAGGGGATTACAATGAG. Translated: CASSLVSGDYNE. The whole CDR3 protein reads CASSLVSGDYNEQFF.

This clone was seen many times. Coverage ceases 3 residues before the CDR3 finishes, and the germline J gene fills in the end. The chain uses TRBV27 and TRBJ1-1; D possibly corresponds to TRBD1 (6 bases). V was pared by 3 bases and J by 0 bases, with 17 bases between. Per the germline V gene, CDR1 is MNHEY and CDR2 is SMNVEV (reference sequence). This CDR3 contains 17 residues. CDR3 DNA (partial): TGTGCCAGCAGTTTTAACAACCCCAGGACAGTGAACACTGAA. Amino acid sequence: CASSFNNPRTVNTE. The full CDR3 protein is CASSFNNPRTVNTEAFF.

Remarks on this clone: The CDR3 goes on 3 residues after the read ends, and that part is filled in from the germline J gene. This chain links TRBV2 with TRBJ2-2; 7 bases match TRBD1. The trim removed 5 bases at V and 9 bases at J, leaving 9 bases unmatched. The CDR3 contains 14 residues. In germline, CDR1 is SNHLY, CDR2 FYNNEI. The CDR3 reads CASSSSKGAWELFF. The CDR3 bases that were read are TGTGCCAGCAGTAGTTCGAAGGGGGCGTGGGAG. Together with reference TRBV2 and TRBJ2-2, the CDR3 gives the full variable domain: EPEVTQTPSHQVTQMGQEVILRCVPISNHLYFYWYRQILGQKVEFLVSFYNNEISEKSEIFDDQFSVERPDGSNFTLKIRSTKLEDSAMYFCASSSSKGAWELFFGEGSRLTVL.

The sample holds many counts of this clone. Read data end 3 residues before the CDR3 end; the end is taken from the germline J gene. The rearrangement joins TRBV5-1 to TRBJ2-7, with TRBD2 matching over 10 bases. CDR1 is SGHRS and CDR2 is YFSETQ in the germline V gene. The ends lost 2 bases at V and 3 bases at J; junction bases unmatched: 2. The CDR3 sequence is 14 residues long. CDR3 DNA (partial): TGCGCCAGCAGCTTCACTAGCGGGATCTACGAG. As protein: CASSFTSGIYE. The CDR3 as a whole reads CASSFTSGIYEQYF.

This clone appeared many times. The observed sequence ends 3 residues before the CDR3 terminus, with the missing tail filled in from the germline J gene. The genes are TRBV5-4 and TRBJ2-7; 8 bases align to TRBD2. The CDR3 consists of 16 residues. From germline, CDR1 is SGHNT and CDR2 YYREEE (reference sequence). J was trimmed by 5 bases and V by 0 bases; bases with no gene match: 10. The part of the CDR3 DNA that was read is TGTGCCAGCAGCTTGGTACCTTTGCGGGGGGTAAACGAG. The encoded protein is CASSLVPLRGVNE. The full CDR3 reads CASSLVPLRGVNEQYF.

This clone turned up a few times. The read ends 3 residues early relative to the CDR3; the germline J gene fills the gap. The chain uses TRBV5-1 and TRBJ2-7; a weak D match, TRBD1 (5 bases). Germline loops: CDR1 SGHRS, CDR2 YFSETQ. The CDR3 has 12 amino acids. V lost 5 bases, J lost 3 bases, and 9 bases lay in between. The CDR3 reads CASRGRGYEQYF. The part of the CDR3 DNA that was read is TGCGCCAGCAGGGGAAGGGGCTACGAG.

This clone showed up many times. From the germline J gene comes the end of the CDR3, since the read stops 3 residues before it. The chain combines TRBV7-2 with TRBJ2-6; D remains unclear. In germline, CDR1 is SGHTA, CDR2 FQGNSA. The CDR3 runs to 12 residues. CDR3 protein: CASSFNSDLLTF. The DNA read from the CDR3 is TGTGCCAGCAGCTTCAACAGTGATCTC.

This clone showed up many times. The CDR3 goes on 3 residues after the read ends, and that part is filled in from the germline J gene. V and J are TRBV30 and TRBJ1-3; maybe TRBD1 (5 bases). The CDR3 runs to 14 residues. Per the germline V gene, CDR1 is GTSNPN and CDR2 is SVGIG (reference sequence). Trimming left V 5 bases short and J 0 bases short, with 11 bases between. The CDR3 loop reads CAWGDSVSGNTIYF. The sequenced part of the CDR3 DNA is TGTGCCTGGGGCGACAGCGTCTCTGGAAACACC.

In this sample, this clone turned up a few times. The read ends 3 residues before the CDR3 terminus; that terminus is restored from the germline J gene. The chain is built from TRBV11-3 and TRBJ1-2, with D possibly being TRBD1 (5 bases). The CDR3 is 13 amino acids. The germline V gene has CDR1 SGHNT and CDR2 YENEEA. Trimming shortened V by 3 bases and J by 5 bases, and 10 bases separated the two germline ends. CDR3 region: CASSFAGGYGYTF. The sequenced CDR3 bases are TGTGCCAGCAGCTTCGCCGGGGGGTATGGC.

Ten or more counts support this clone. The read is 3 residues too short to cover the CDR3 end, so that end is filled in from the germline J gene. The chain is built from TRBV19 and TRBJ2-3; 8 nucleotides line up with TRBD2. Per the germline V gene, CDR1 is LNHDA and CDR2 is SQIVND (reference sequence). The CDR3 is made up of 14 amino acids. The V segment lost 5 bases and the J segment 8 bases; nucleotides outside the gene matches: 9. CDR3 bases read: TGTGCCAGTAGTCCCTCAGCGGGAGTCTCTACG. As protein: CASSPSAGVST. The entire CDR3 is CASSPSAGVSTQYF.